This entry lists 5 T cell receptor beta chains sequenced from one sample in a study of CD8 T cells in Susac syndrome. A quantity of about 0.5 to 1 ug RNA underwent reverse transcription using random hexamers. TCRdb redid the calling of the immunoSEQ multiplex PCR reads with MiXCR, one entry per CDR3 protein. Among roughly 130,000 distinct CDR3 sequences, around 96% were seen once, and the ten largest hold approximately 0.15%. The sample taken for sequencing was CD4+ T cells from PBMCs. The receptors originated from a human donor with Susac syndrome.

The chain links TRBV7-2 to TRBJ2-6; a weak D match, TRBD1 (6 bases). The CDR3 covers 17 residues. V lost 5 bases, J lost 1 base, and 15 bases lay in between. Germline CDR1 is SGHTA and CDR2 is FQGNSA. CDR3 DNA: TGTGCCAGCAGCGCCAGGGGCAAAACGTCTGGGGCCAACGTCCTGACTTTC. Translating it yields CASSARGKTSGANVLTF.

J is TRBJ2-5 and V is TRBV30; 7 bases are shared with TRBD2. The CDR3 extends over 13 amino acids. The ends lost 0 bases at V and 3 bases at J; junction bases unmatched: 1. CDR1 is GTSNPN, CDR2 SVGIG, per germline (reference sequence). In DNA, the CDR3 is TGTGCCTGGAGTGTTCTAGCGGAAGAGACCCAGTACTTC. This translates into CAWSVLAEETQYF.

The rearrangement uses TRBV5-1 and TRBJ2-1; tentatively, D is TRBD1 or TRBD2 (6 bases each). The CDR3 loop spans 13 amino acids. Trimming removed 7 bases at V and 6 bases at J, with 14 bases between. Germline loops: CDR1 SGHRS, CDR2 YFSETQ. The CDR3, as DNA: TGCGCCAGCCGAGGGGGGAGAGGCAATGAGCAGTTCTTC. Protein sequence: CASRGGRGNEQFF.

V usage is TRBV6-4 and J usage is TRBJ2-3; 14 bases fit TRBD2. Germline CDR1 is MRHNA and CDR2 is SNTAGT. The CDR3 consists of 16 residues. V trimming: 6 bases; J trimming: 4 bases; junction bases outside the gene matches: 6. For the CDR3, the DNA is TGTGCCAGCAGCCACGGACTAGCGGGAGGAGCAGATACGCAGTATTTT. Protein sequence: CASSHGLAGGADTQYF.

This chain links TRBV7-3 with TRBJ2-7; D unresolved. Looked up from germline, CDR1 is SGHTA and CDR2 is FQGTGA. The CDR3 is made up of 13 amino acids. Trimming cost V 4 bases and J 6 bases, with 13 bases left between them. The CDR3 region is CASSSGATGEQYF. DNA for the CDR3: TGTGCCAGCAGCTCCGGAGCGACTGGCGAGCAGTACTTC. The variable domain in full, completed from reference TRBV7-3 and TRBJ2-7, reads GAGVSQTPSNKVTEKGKYVELRCDPISGHTALYWYRQSLGQGPEFLIYFQGTGAADDSGLPNDRFFAVRPEGSVSTLKIQRTERGDSAVYLCASSSGATGEQYFGPGTRLTVT.